This passage covers 5 T cell receptor beta chains from one sample sequenced in a study of T cells generated in artificial thymic organoids. TCRalpha and TCRbeta libraries were amplified separately by semi-nested PCR with TRAC or TRBC reverse primers. TCRdb reprocessed the 5' RACE reads via MiXCR and lists one record per CDR3 protein. The sample shows some 5,100 distinct CDR3 sequences, around 30% of them seen only once. The sample taken for sequencing was naive CD8+ T cells from blood. Sample subset: CD3+TCRalphabeta+CD8SP T cells; for blood, CD45RO-CCR7+ naive CD8+ T cells. These receptor sequences come from a human donor who gave cord blood stem cells for thymic organoid culture, a cardiac surgery patient who gave postnatal thymus, or a blood donor (not recorded which).

The V call is TRBV20-1, the J call TRBJ2-2; D remains ambiguous. Germline V gene data show CDR1 as DFQATT and CDR2 as SNEGSKA (reference sequence). Deletions cut 6 bases from V and 0 bases from J, with 14 bases between. The CDR3 sequence is 15 residues long. The CDR3, as DNA: TGCAGTGCCAGCAGCACTGGCTCGAACACCGGGGAGCTGTTTTTT. Its protein is CSASSTGSNTGELFF.

The V and J genes are TRBV29-1 and TRBJ1-2; the match to TRBD1 covers 7 bases. CDR1 and CDR2 (germline): SQVTM, ANQGSEA. Trimming cost V 6 bases and J 4 bases; bases outside gene matches: 8. This CDR3 spans 13 amino acids. CDR3 sequence (DNA): TGCAGCGTGCCGGGACAGAGAATCTATGGCTACACCTTC. Its translation: CSVPGQRIYGYTF.

CDR3 residues: CSVAGFEGISAEQYF. CDR3 nucleotide sequence: TGCAGCGTTGCGGGTTTCGAGGGAATCTCCGCCGAGCAGTACTTC. The gene calls are TRBV29-1 and TRBJ2-7, with a possible D match to TRBD2 (5 bases). This CDR3 is 15 amino acids long. Per the germline V gene, CDR1 is SQVTM and CDR2 is ANQGSEA. Trimming cost V 4 bases and J 6 bases, with 22 bases left between them.

This clonotype has more than one count but fewer than ten. The chain has TRBV30 and TRBJ2-7, with 9 bases matching TRBD1. J gave up 2 bases and V 1 base, and 9 bases lay outside the gene matches. This CDR3 is built from 16 residues. Germline V gene data show CDR1 as GTSNPN and CDR2 as SVGIG (reference sequence). This CDR3 reads CAWSGLGTGNTYEQYF. CDR3 DNA: TGTGCCTGGAGTGGGCTCGGGACAGGGAATACCTACGAGCAGTACTTC. Together with reference TRBV30 and TRBJ2-7, the CDR3 gives the full variable domain: SQTIHQWPATLVQPVGSPLSLECTVEGTSNPNLYWYRQAAGRGLQLLFYSVGIGQISSEVPQNLSASRPQDRQFILSSKKLLLSDSGFYLCAWSGLGTGNTYEQYFGPGTRLTVT.

This clonotype has just a few counts. At one end, the junction sequence differs from germline, possibly due to a read error. The chain couples TRBV27 to TRBJ2-1, with 10 positions matching TRBD2. Germline CDR1 and CDR2: MNHEY and SMNVEV (reference sequence). The CDR3 has 14 residues. CDR3 in DNA: TGTGCCAACAGTTTCTGGGCTAGCGGGAGCCCGCAGTTCTTC. It yields the protein CANSFWASGSPQFF.